This T cell receptor (beta chain) was sequenced in a study of post-analysis software for immune sequencing data (dated by TCRdb to about 2015). Regarding the research as a whole: Disease courses on record covered relapsing-remitting, secondary progressive and progressive-relapsing multiple sclerosis, though some patients had no subtype annotation. A subset of samples was prepared in parallel using single-end sample barcoding, then pooled and co-amplified after Illumina adapter ligation. The multiple sclerosis patient repertoires were compared with 10 or so previously published healthy control repertoires from donors aged about 6 to 26 years. Overall study results and their limits: The multiple sclerosis patient group was slightly younger than the control group. Normalized Chao1 diversity was significantly lower in multiple sclerosis patients than controls, suggesting substantial peripheral T-cell clonal expansion. Four to six TRBV segments, including TRBV5-6, TRBV5-1 and TRBV20-1, were significantly more frequent in patients than controls. Direct clustering with F measure showed strong co-clustering of samples prepared in the same batch, prompting a batch-effect correction.

The library was generated by PCR. TCRdb records Illumina HiSeq 2500 as the sequencer. Unique molecular identifiers were incorporated into TCR beta cDNA libraries to reduce PCR and sequencing biases. Some 500,000 cDNA molecules were obtained for every 1 to 10 million input T cells, so each molecule roughly corresponded to one T cell. The patient libraries were prepared and sequenced with the same protocol used for the earlier healthy control dataset. Within a given batch, samples were prepared together, multiplexed and sequenced on the same HiSeq lane. The source study handled its data this way. Raw barcoded reads were processed with MIGEC, discarding single-read molecular identifier groups before consensus assembly and CDR3 extraction. VDJtools was used for post-analysis of the clonotype tables, and diversity was normalized by down-sampling every dataset to the size of the smallest sample. In repertoire overlap clustering, CDR3 amino acid sequences, but not nucleotide sequences, were matched to correct batch-related cross-sample contamination. The raw public data were reprocessed by TCRdb itself: fastp quality trimming at Q25, MiXCR clonotype calling, in-frame beta chains only. All rows with the same CDR3 protein become a single entry with the most common DNA and genes. Clone size and V and J calls follow TCRdb, not the original study. The sample profile shows roughly 620,000 distinct CDR3 sequences; 44% of them were found once. The ten largest account for under 2% of the sample.

Worth noting for this clonotype: What antigen it recognizes has not been identified. Base qualities are not at hand, and no much larger clone is one base apart.

CDR1 and CDR2 (MGHRA, YSYEKL) derive from the germline V gene. From cysteine to phenylalanine, the CDR3 is 12 amino acids long. CDR3 DNA only is kept here, 36 bases in frame from base 1. At the junction V is shortened by 1 base and J by 5 bases, with 3 bases in between. To demonstrate the VDJtools post-analysis software, TCR beta repertoires were profiled from the peripheral blood of about 13 young patients with multiple sclerosis. The patients with multiple sclerosis were children and adolescents between roughly 6 and 17 years of age. This sequence was found in a girl aged 5-17 years with multiple sclerosis. The sequencing sample was made of blood. The chain links TRBV4-1 with TRBJ2-1, with the D gene not confidently named. The nucleotides read TGCGCCAGCAGCCAAGTGAACAATGAGCAGTTCTTC. Its translation is CASSQVNNEQFF.